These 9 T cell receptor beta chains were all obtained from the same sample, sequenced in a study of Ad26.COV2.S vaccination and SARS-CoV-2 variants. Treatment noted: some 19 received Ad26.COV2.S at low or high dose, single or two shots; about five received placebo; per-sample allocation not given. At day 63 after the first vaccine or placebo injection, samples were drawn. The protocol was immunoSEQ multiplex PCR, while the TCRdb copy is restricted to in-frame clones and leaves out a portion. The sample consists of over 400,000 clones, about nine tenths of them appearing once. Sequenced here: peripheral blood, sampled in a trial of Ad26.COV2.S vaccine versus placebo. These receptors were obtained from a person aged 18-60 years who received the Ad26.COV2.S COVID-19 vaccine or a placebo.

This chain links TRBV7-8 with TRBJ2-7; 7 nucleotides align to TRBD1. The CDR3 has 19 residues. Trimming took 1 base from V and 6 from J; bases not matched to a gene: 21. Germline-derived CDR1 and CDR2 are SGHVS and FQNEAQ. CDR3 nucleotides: TGTGCCAGCAGCTTAGGGGGACAGCAATCAGCTACTACTACTAGCGAGCAGTACTTC. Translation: CASSLGGQQSATTTSEQYF.

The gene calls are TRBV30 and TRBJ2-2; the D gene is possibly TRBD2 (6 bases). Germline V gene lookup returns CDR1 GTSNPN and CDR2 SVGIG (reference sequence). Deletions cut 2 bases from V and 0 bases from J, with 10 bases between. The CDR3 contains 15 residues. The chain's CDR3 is CAWSHGTSNTGELFF. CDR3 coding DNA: TGTGCCTGGAGTCATGGGACTTCGAACACCGGGGAGCTGTTTTTT.

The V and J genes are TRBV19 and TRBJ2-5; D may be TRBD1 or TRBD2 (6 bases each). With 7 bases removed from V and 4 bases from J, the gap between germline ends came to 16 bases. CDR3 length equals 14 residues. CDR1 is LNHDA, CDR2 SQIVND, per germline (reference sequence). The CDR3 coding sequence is TGTGCCAGTAAAAAGGAGGGGGGAAGAGAGACCCAGTACTTC. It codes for CASKKEGGRETQYF.

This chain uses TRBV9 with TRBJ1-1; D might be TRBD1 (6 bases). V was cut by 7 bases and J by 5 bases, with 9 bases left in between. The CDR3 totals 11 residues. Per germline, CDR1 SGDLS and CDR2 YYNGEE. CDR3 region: CASGGSTEAFF. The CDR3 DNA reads TGTGCCAGCGGGGGCTCTACTGAAGCTTTCTTT.

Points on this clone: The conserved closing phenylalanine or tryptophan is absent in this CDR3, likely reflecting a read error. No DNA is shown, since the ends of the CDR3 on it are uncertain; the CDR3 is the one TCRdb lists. The CDR3: CAIDLDRHYPSL. The chain uses TRBV10-3 and TRBJ2-4; TRBD1 reflects the table's D call only, with no check against the DNA. Looked up from germline, CDR1 is ENHRY and CDR2 is SYGVKD. Ends included, the CDR3 has 12 residues.

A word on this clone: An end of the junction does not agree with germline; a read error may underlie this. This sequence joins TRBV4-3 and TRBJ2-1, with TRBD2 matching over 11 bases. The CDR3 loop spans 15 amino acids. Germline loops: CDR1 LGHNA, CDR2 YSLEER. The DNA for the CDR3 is TGCACCAGCAGCCTACTAGCGGGAGTGGCGGGTGAGCAGTTCTTC. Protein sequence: CTSSLLAGVAGEQFF.

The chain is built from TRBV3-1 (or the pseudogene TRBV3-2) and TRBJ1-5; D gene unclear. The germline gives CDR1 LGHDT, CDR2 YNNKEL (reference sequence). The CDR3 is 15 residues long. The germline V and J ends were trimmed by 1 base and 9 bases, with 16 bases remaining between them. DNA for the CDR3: TGTGCCAGCAGCCAAGGTTCCGGCGCTGCCGGGCCCCAGCATTTT. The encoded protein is CASSQGSGAAGPQHF.

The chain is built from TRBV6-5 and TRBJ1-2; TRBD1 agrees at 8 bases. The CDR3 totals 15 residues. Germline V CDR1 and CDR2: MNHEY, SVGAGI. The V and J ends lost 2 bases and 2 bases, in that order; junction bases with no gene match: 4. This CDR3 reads CASSYLTGANYGYTF. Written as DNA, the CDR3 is TGTGCCAGCAGTTACCTGACAGGGGCCAACTATGGCTACACCTTC.

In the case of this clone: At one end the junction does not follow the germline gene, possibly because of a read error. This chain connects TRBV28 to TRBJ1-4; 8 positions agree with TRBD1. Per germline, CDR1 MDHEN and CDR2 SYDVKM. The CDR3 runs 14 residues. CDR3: CASSKPGQVMVSVF. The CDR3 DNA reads TGTGCCAGCAGTAAACCGGGACAGGTTATGGTGTCTGTCTTT.